This T cell receptor (beta chain) was sequenced for a study of cytomegalovirus exposure and HLA in healthy donors (dated by TCRdb to the late 2010s). With respect to the entire study: In an earlier analysis of under 750 of the donors, 250 to 350 Gb of sequence data and 117 million unique TCR beta sequences from 180 million or so T cells were reported. Approximately 330 gigabases of sequencing data and tens of millions of unique TCR sequences made up an early release that covered fewer than 650 HLA-typed donors. The genetic ancestry cluster associated with self-reported Caucasian donors included 81% of the roughly 400 genotyped donors. The study was designed to test whether signatures of past pathogen exposure could be identified by cataloging public T cell receptors. The T cell repertoires of several hundred subjects were profiled by immunosequencing and related to cytomegalovirus serostatus. In addition to the first cohort of hundreds of subjects, a separate validation cohort of approximately 110 different subjects was used. High-throughput TCR immunosequencing, statistical association of individual TCRs with disease status, and machine learning were combined to predict cytomegalovirus infection status. To study patterns of TCR occurrence, a later analysis re-analyzed previously published TCR beta repertoires from 500 to 850 donors and added high-resolution HLA genotyping. In the later analysis, no new phenotypic data were used to find candidate immune exposures; instead, reliance was placed on TCR beta sequences and their occurrence across donors. To decide whether each TCR beta V gene segment behaved as functional or pseudogenic, an earlier analysis of several hundred of the donors relied on high-throughput TCR beta sequencing. Donor age, sex, ethnicity and CMV serostatus were compiled alongside the repertoire data. Genome-wide SNP genotypes for about three fifths of the roughly 670 donors were used in a later genetic analysis, which treated that subset as a discovery cohort. All discovery cohort repertoires had been generated using a single sequencing platform. Both class I and class II loci were covered by HLA typing, at four-digit resolution. The number of typed donors differed by locus: about 629-640 for A, B, C, DRB1 and DQB1; 500 to 550 for DQA1; some 610 for DPA1; and roughly 450 for DPB1. About five DR-DQ haplotypes were treated as single units for association and clustering because of strong linkage in the cohort. Across some 400 genotyped donors of the cohort, an average of roughly 200,000 unique TCR beta nucleotide sequences per donor were sequenced, and about a sixth of those sequences were non-productive. General conclusions and limits of the study: Compared with the 666-donor mean, donors in an Asian-associated ancestry cluster had fewer N-insertions in productive TCRs, according to a later genetic analysis. When HLA alleles, especially DR and DQ, strongly co-occurred, attributing TCR associations to individual alleles was difficult. In a later analysis, the rate of TCR association differed among HLA loci, with DRB1 alleles having the most associated TCRs and HLA-C alleles having the fewest. The study gave a list of some 150 TCR beta chains associated with cytomegalovirus. In a later analysis, some 18,000 TCR beta sequences were associated with specific HLA alleles at a false discovery rate of 0.05. An association between a missense DCLRE1C variant and V-gene and J-gene trimming of TCR beta chains was found in a later genetic analysis and replicated in an independent cohort. While some public TCRs were present in many individuals, most TCR sequences turned up only very rarely across donors. For the cohort, immune exposure information was limited to CMV serostatus. A cluster of highly shared sequence variants was judged likely to represent a technical artifact of the sequencing pipeline. Because counts were too low, about 17 rarely observed V segments, including chromosome 9 orphons, were excluded from the earlier analysis of 587 of the donors. Linkage disequilibrium might explain the correlated functional status among segregating V segments, but an unknown experimental factor could not be excluded. Presence/absence analyses assumed roughly uniform sequencing depth across donors, an assumption that may not hold. An earlier analysis of approximately 570 of the donors showed that most TCR beta V segments appeared in productive rearrangements either about 90% or about 30% of the time, which broadly matched IMGT annotations. Some IMGT-functional V segments, including TRBV6-2 and TRBV6-3, could not be told apart with the 87-base-pair reads, so those segments were excluded. HLA typing was unavailable for some donors at each locus, so association tests used only the typed subset. A few of the identified cytomegalovirus-associated TCR beta chains were confirmed in vitro to be specific for cytomegalovirus antigens. In this cohort, only TCR beta chains were sequenced, and detectable features were limited by the absence of alpha or paired-chain data. The classifier was reported to diagnose cytomegalovirus status with high specificity and sensitivity in both the original and validation cohorts. A further reported finding was that TCR beta sequences accurately predicted the HLA-A and HLA-B alleles for most subjects in the first cohort. The authors suggested that the approach could potentially be extended to other disease states and immunological phenotypes. Most CMV-associated TCR beta chains appeared to be HLA-restricted in a later analysis, and the HLA associations seemed to be driven largely by CMV exposure. In a later analysis, HLA-associated TCR beta chains were found to be more clonally expanded and to have lower generation probabilities than equally common non-associated chains. Several of the top co-occurrence clusters appeared to be linked to parvovirus B19, influenza, CMV and Epstein-Barr virus, according to a later analysis.

In total, around 600 healthy bone marrow donors made up the cohort. Cohort members were all nominally healthy when sampled, although unrecorded immune exposures were likely present. The donor tested CMV seropositive and was one of the 289 seropositive cohort members. Every donor gave a peripheral blood sample, and the peripheral blood mononuclear cells from that sample were used for TCR beta sequencing. Genomic DNA was extracted from the blood cell samples with the Qiagen DNeasy Blood Extraction Kit. Libraries came from the immunoSEQ multiplex PCR assay. For the multiplex PCR, a mixture combining 60 forward primers for TCR Vbeta segments and 13 reverse primers for TCR Jbeta segments was used. A multiplex PCR assay on genomic DNA amplified the CDR3 region of rearranged TCR beta genes. Amplified TCR beta libraries were sequenced as 87-base-pair reads on the Illumina HiSeq System. In the paper's pipeline: A later analysis tallied 75 million to 95 million unique TCR beta chains across the roughly 610 repertoires, and approximately 9.9 million of those chains were shared by two or more donors. A nearest-neighbor algorithm error-corrected the raw reads and collapsed the reads into unique sequences, merging closely related sequences to remove PCR and sequencing errors. Alignment of CDR3 sequences to IMGT reference sequences was used to assign V, D and J gene segments. For a sequence to be retained, a match of at least six nucleotides to both a V gene segment and a J gene segment was required. A rearrangement was called productive if the CDR3 had no stop codons and remained in frame with V and J, and every other rearrangement was called non-productive. Following IMGT convention, CDR3 was defined as the stretch from the second conserved V-encoded cysteine up to the conserved J-encoded phenylalanine. In an earlier analysis of roughly 610 of the donors, sequences lacking an unambiguous match to a single V gene segment were excluded. In an earlier analysis of roughly 500 of the donors, V segments were called functional above 56.7% productive rearrangements and were called segregating when the between-donor standard deviation exceeded 5%. To diagnose cytomegalovirus status from the catalog of TCR beta chain sequences, a statistical classification framework was built. In a later analysis, TCR nucleotide sequences were compared against IMGT/GENE-DB human TR gene sequences so that V and J genes could be assigned. A later analysis assigned CDR3 sequences and most-parsimonious VDJ recombination scenarios with the TCRdist pipeline. In a later analysis, each TCR beta chain was defined by its CDR3 amino acid sequence together with its V-gene family, and reads lacking a unique V-gene family were excluded. As a way to deal with suspected cross-contamination and a sequencing artifact, a later analysis dropped 450 to 600 nucleotide sequences that were highly shared and had low generation probability. A later analysis calculated a clonal expansion index for each public chain from normalized within-repertoire ranks of inferred template counts. Generation probabilities in a later analysis came from a VDJ recombination model fitted to out-of-frame rearrangements, and those results were checked against IGoR. Hypergeometric tests were used in a later analysis to score TCR-TCR, TCR-HLA and TCR-CMV co-occurrence, with a repertoire-size bias correction applied to the TCR pairs. To estimate false discovery rates, a later analysis permuted the HLA or CMV assignments 20 times. In a later analysis, co-occurring TCRs were grouped with DBSCAN, and TCRdist sequence similarity was added when clustering was performed within HLA-allele-positive subsets. Repertoires with fewer than 30,000 or more than 120,000 public chains, plus five repertoires with anomalous nucleotide sharing, were excluded from co-occurrence clustering. Here the immuneACCESS table is served through TCRdb, limited to in-frame sequences with V and J called. Missing clones are a known gap in these copies; in checked studies unresolved V genes cover under half, and the rest lacks a known reason. V and J calls plus clone size are reproduced from that table; the DNA served to infer D and trimming. This sample comprises over 110,000 clones, around 78% of them detected only once. Roughly 6.2% of the sample is in the top ten clones.

In the case of this clone: Its cognate antigen has yet to be identified. No base-level quality is on record; no much larger clone is a single base apart.

The junction shows trimming of 5 bases on V and 0 bases on J, plus 14 bases between the germline ends. The CDR3 runs 16 residues from the cysteine to the phenylalanine. Solely the CDR3 DNA is kept, with 48 bases framed from the first base. As encoded in the germline V gene, CDR1 is KGHSH while CDR2 is LQKENI. The clonotype originates from a woman between 40 and 55 years old in good health and CMV-seropositive. The chain uses TRBV18 and TRBJ2-4; TRBD2 is perhaps the D gene, given 5 matching bases. Sequenced: PBMCs. CDR3 reads: CASSAGGGLAKNIQYF. Read as DNA, the sequence is TGTGCCAGCTCAGCAGGAGGCGGCTTAGCCAAAAACATTCAGTACTTC. Supplemented by the reference TRBV18 and TRBJ2-4 proteins around the CDR3, the complete variable domain is NAGVMQNPRHLVRRRGQEARLRCSPMKGHSHVYWYRQLPEEGLKFMVYLQKENIIDESGMPKERFSAEFPKEGPSILRIQQVVRGDSAAYFCASSAGGGLAKNIQYFGAGTRLSVL.